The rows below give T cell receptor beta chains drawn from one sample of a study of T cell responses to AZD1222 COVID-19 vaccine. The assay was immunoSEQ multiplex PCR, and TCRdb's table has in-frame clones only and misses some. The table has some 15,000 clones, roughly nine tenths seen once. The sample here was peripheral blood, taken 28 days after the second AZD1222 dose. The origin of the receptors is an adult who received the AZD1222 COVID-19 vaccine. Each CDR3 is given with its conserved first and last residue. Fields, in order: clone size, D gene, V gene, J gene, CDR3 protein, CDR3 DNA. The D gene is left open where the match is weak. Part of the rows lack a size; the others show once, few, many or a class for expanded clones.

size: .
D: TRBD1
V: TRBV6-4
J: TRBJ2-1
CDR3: CASSRTGENEQFF
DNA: TGTGCCAGCAGCAGGACAGGGGAGAATGAGCAGTTCTTC

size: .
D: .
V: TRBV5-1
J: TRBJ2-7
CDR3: CASSRGQVEYEQYF
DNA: TGCGCCAGCAGCCGAGGGCAGGTTGAGTACGAGCAGTACTTC

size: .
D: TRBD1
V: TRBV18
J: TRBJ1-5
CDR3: CASSPLGQGARSNQPQHF
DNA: TGTGCCAGCTCACCACTTGGACAGGGGGCGCGAAGCAATCAGCCCCAGCATTTT

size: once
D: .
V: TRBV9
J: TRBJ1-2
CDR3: CASSVQPGGYTF
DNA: TGTGCCAGCAGCGTTCAGCCTGGCGGCTACACCTTC

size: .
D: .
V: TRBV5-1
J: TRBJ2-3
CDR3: CASNRDGATDTQYF
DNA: TGCGCCAGCAACAGGGATGGGGCCACAGATACGCAGTATTTT

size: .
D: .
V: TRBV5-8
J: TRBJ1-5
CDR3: CASSLNQPQHF
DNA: TGTGCCAGCAGCTTAAATCAGCCCCAGCATTTT

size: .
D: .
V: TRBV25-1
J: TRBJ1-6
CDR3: CASLQGGKYNSPLHF
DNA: TGTGCCAGCCTACAGGGTGGGAAATATAATTCACCCCTCCACTTT

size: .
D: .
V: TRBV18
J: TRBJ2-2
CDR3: CASSPLVSLNTGELFF
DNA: TGTGCCAGCTCACCCCTAGTATCCTTGAACACCGGGGAGCTGTTTTTT

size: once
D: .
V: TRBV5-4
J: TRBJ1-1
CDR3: CASSVGGRSPMNTEAFF
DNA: TGTGCCAGCAGCGTTGGGGGTAGGTCGCCGATGAACACTGAAGCTTTCTTT

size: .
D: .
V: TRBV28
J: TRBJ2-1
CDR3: CASIPIEYNEQFF
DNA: TGTGCCAGCATCCCTATAGAGTACAATGAGCAGTTCTTC

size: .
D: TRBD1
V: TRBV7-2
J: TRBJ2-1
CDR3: CASSPDRGRSNEQFF
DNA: TGTGCCAGCAGCCCCGACAGGGGGCGCTCTAATGAGCAGTTCTTC

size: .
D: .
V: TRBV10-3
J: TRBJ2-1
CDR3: CAISARNEQFF
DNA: TGTGCCATCAGCGCGAGGAATGAGCAGTTCTTC

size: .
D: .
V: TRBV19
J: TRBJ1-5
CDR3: CATREGFGNNQPQHF
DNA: TGTGCCACTCGGGAGGGGTTTGGAAACAATCAGCCCCAGCATTTT

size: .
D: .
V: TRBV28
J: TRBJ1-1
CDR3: CASRGNTEAFF
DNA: TGTGCCAGCAGGGGGAACACTGAAGCTTTCTTT

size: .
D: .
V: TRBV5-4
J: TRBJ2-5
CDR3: CASSIQGGETQYF
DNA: TGTGCCAGCAGCATTCAGGGGGGGGAGACCCAGTACTTC

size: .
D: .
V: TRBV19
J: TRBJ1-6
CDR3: CASSMEHSHLNSPLHF
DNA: TGTGCCAGTAGTATGGAACATAGCCACCTCAATTCACCCCTCCACTTT

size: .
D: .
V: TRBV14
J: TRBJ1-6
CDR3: CASSPPYNSPLHF
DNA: TGTGCCAGCAGCCCCCCCTATAATTCACCCCTCCACTTT

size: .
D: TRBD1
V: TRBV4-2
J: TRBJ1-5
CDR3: CASSQVLTGNQPQHF
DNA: TGTGCCAGCAGCCAAGTGTTGACAGGGAATCAGCCCCAGCATTTT